A selection of T cell receptor beta chains follows, all from one sample in a study of T-cell memory formation after mild COVID-19. TCRdb re-called the 5' RACE reads through MiXCR, storing one row per CDR3 protein. The data contain around 150,000 distinct CDR3 sequences, about 28% of them singletons. Sequencing used PBMCs or a T cell subset sorted from them (not recorded which). Receptors originate from an adult woman who had mild COVID-19 (a few samples of this study predate the infection). Cell type and time point are not known. Both conserved end residues are part of each CDR3. D genes are given only for firm matches.

v_call	d_call	cdr3_aa
TRBV18	TRBD1	CASSKWGQGENEQYF
TRBV18	.	CASSHDRKNTEAFF
TRBV12-3/TRBV12-4	TRBD1	CASSPGTATYEQYF
TRBV10-3	.	CAILRDTDTQYF
TRBV20-1	TRBD1	CSALPGQPNTEAFF
TRBV20-1	TRBD2	CSARRRLAGADTQYF
TRBV6-6	TRBD1	CASSYGDSYGYTF
TRBV30	.	CAWSLGVVQPQHF
TRBV12-3/TRBV12-4	.	CASSSRKSGKETQYF
TRBV18	TRBD1	CASSPVPVTGVTGELFF
TRBV4-3	.	CASSPNLKTQYF
TRBV12-3/TRBV12-4	.	CASRRGPGQFF
TRBV13	TRBD2	CASSLERGGRSEPTDTQYF
TRBV21-1	.	CASSRESPPPGYGYTF
TRBV11-2	TRBD2	CASSSLAGGTNNEQFF
TRBV7-9	.	CASSVAVQASTDTQYF
TRBV5-5	.	CASSLAGQGMDEQYF
TRBV7-2	TRBD2	CASSLVASGSPYEQYF
TRBV12-3/TRBV12-4	.	CASSPGGSRKTEAFF
TRBV7-2	.	CASSLGPAYNEQFF
TRBV7-6	.	CASSTGPTRTGNTIYF
TRBV12-3/TRBV12-4	TRBD2	CASSPERGAYNEQFF
TRBV29-1	.	CSVEVDISYEQYF
TRBV6-2/TRBV6-3	TRBD2	CASSYPRGRYTGELFF
TRBV5-1	TRBD1	CASSLGAGTGNEQYF
TRBV11-2	.	CASSPAGEKKSTEAFF
TRBV4-2	.	CASSQEASRYTGELFF
TRBV12-3/TRBV12-4	TRBD1	CASSLSGQGSYEQYF
TRBV7-2	TRBD2	CASSRSGGRSNEQFF
TRBV9	TRBD2	CASSVGAGVSTDTQYF
TRBV7-2	TRBD2	CASSLTSGGETQYF
TRBV5-8	TRBD2	CASSNPTSGGYTDTQYF
TRBV13	.	CASSPRWASYEQYF
TRBV12-3/TRBV12-4	.	CASSLNSENQPQHF
TRBV25-1	TRBD1	CASSDVQGEIYEQYF
TRBV7-8	TRBD1	CASSLPTGSFNEQYF
TRBV30	.	CAWRIHSTDTQYF
TRBV5-8	TRBD1	CASGLDRSIPRQYF
TRBV6-6	.	CASSYSVLVDNEQFF
TRBV12-5	.	CASGAGYEQYF
TRBV15	.	CATSRDLGTGPPSQYF
TRBV5-1	TRBD2	CASTRLSGGETQYF
TRBV5-1	TRBD2	CASSLTSGSYEQYF